These 24 T cell receptor beta chains share one sample of origin, sequenced in a study of Tregs in tolerant kidney transplant recipients. Measured with immunoSEQ multiplex PCR; TCRdb has only the in-frame clones, and not every one. The table includes under 85,000 clones, roughly 89% detected once. Sequencing was performed on CD4+ T cells from blood, taken before the transplant. Every receptor here comes from a human donor who received a combined kidney and bone marrow transplant.

This sequence joins TRBV5-8 and TRBJ2-7; tentatively, D is TRBD1 (5 bases). CDR1 is SGHTS and CDR2 is YDEGEE in the germline V gene. The CDR3 is made up of 15 amino acids. Trimming cost V 3 bases and J 2 bases, with 15 bases left between them. The CDR3 DNA reads TGTGCCAGCAGCTGGGGCAGGACACCAACCTACGAGCAGTACTTC. This gives the protein CASSWGRTPTYEQYF.

This chain joins TRBV2 and TRBJ1-4; 10 bases are shared with TRBD1. After removal of 6 bases from V and 7 bases from J, the junction contained 2 bases not matched to a gene. The CDR3 is 13 amino acids. Germline CDR1 is SNHLY and CDR2 is FYNNEI. CDR3 DNA: TGTGCCAGCAGAGGGGACAGGGGTGAAAAACTGTTTTTT. Residues: CASRGDRGEKLFF.

V gene TRBV5-1 combines with J gene TRBJ2-7; 7 nucleotides align to TRBD2. The CDR3 contains 16 residues. Germline values: CDR1 SGHRS, CDR2 YFSETQ. The V gene end was trimmed by 2 bases and the J gene end by 2 bases; junction bases not matched to a gene: 10. Written as DNA, the CDR3 is TGCGCCAGCAGCTTCGGGGAGGCGGGAGCCCCCTACGAGCAGTACTTC. It yields the protein CASSFGEAGAPYEQYF.

The chain combines TRBV29-1 with TRBJ1-5; 7 nucleotides match TRBD1. The length of the CDR3 is 12 residues. Trimming at V came to 5 bases and at J to 4 bases, leaving 2 bases not matched to a gene. CDR1 and CDR2 (germline): SQVTM, ANQGSEA. CDR3 in amino acids: CSVQQGNQPQHF. The CDR3 DNA reads TGCAGCGTTCAACAGGGGAATCAGCCCCAGCATTTT.

Here the CDR3 reads CASSPDSGRATDTQYF. The CDR3 DNA is TGTGCCAGTAGCCCAGACAGCGGGAGGGCCACAGATACGCAGTATTTT. The chain links TRBV19 to TRBJ2-3; 10 positions agree with TRBD2. The germline V gene has CDR1 LNHDA and CDR2 SQIVND (reference sequence). The junction had 8 bases not matched to a gene; V was cut back by 6 bases and J by 2 bases. The CDR3 loop spans 16 amino acids.

V and J are TRBV28 and TRBJ2-7; D is perhaps TRBD2 (5 bases). The V end was cut by 7 bases, the J end by 7 bases, with 20 bases between. There are 14 residues in the CDR3. The germline V gene has CDR1 MDHEN and CDR2 SYDVKM. The CDR3 DNA reads as TGTGCCAGCATGCAGAGGGAGTATTTTGAGGAGCAGTACTTC. Amino acids: CASMQREYFEEQYF.

J is TRBJ1-4 and V is TRBV5-1; 7 positions match TRBD1. Germline lookup yields CDR1 SGHRS and CDR2 YFSETQ. This CDR3 contains 14 residues. With 2 bases clipped from V and 8 bases from J, the junction kept 6 bases outside the gene matches. CDR3 DNA sequence: TGCGCCAGCAGCTTTTTGGGACAGCCGGAAAAACTGTTTTTT. It encodes CASSFLGQPEKLFF.

V usage is TRBV14 and J usage is TRBJ1-1; weak D call: TRBD1 (6 bases). The V end was cut by 3 bases, the J end by 5 bases, with 19 bases between. The germline V gene encodes CDR1 SGHDN and CDR2 FVKESK. This CDR3 has 16 amino acids. The CDR3, as DNA: TGTGCCAGCAGCCACGCCGGGACACCAGGGACGACTGAAGCTTTCTTT. Its protein product is CASSHAGTPGTTEAFF.

The chain has TRBV7-9 and TRBJ1-5, with D perhaps matching TRBD1 (6 bases). The germline V and J ends were trimmed by 5 bases and 8 bases, with 16 bases remaining between them. Germline V CDR1 and CDR2: SEHNR, FQNEAQ (reference sequence). CDR3 length: 14 amino acids. The CDR3 bases are TGTGCCAGCAGCCGTGCGGGGGCTCTGGAGCCCCAGCATTTT. It specifies CASSRAGALEPQHF.

The V gene is TRBV19, the J gene TRBJ1-5; no definite D call. Germline assignment: CDR1 LNHDA and CDR2 SQIVND (reference sequence). The CDR3 contains 13 residues. V was pared by 7 bases and J by 2 bases, with 9 bases between. The CDR3: CASTRLGNQPQHF. CDR3 nucleotide sequence: TGTGCCAGTACCCGGTTGGGCAATCAGCCCCAGCATTTT.

V is TRBV6-5 and J is TRBJ2-3; 8 bases line up with TRBD2. The V segment lost 4 bases and the J segment 6 bases; nucleotides outside the gene matches: 9. The CDR3 length is 15 residues. From germline, CDR1 is MNHEY and CDR2 SVGAGI. CDR3 DNA sequence: TGTGCCAGCAGTTCCCAAGCGGGAGTAGGGGATACGCAGTATTTT. As protein: CASSSQAGVGDTQYF.

This rearrangement joins TRBV9 to TRBJ2-3, with D possibly being TRBD2 (5 bases). Trimming left V 3 bases short and J 2 bases short, with 10 bases between. Germline-derived CDR1 and CDR2 are SGDLS and YYNGEE. This CDR3 region has 14 residues. The CDR3 protein is CASSAAGLTDTQYF. CDR3 sequence (DNA): TGTGCCAGCAGCGCCGCGGGCCTCACAGATACGCAGTATTTT. The entire variable domain, with the rest obtained from reference TRBV9 and TRBJ2-3, is as follows: DSGVTQTPKHLITATGQRVTLRCSPRSGDLSVYWYQQSLDQGLQFLIQYYNGEERAKGNILERFSAQQFPDLHSELNLSSLELGDSALYFCASSAAGLTDTQYFGPGTRLTVL.

The chain links TRBV5-4 to TRBJ2-1; D may be TRBD1 (6 bases). The CDR3 has 18 amino acids. CDR1 and CDR2 from the germline V gene are SGHNT and YYREEE (reference sequence). Trimming stripped 1 base from V and 3 bases from J, with 20 bases between. The CDR3 region is CASSLTKGRDTYYNEQFF. In DNA, the CDR3 is TGTGCCAGCAGCTTGACGAAAGGTCGGGACACCTACTACAATGAGCAGTTCTTC.

The chain joins TRBV2 to TRBJ2-7; perhaps TRBD2 as D (5 bases). The CDR3 is 15 residues long. CDR1 SNHLY and CDR2 FYNNEI come from the germline V gene. With 7 bases removed from V and 3 bases from J, the gap between germline ends came to 19 bases. The CDR3 nucleotides are TGTGCCAGCACTGGGGTACCATCGGGGAACTACGAGCAGTACTTC. Residues: CASTGVPSGNYEQYF.

The chain uses TRBV18 and TRBJ2-7; 8 bases are shared with TRBD1. V was clipped by 0 bases and J by 2 bases; unmatched bases: 0. The CDR3 spans 14 residues. In germline, CDR1 is KGHSH, CDR2 LQKENI. The CDR3 loop is CASSPPGQAYEQYF. The CDR3 DNA reads TGTGCCAGCTCACCACCGGGACAGGCCTACGAGCAGTACTTC.

The chain joins TRBV28 to TRBJ2-2; 10 positions match TRBD2. CDR1 is MDHEN, CDR2 SYDVKM, per germline. Trimming at V came to 2 bases and at J to 10 bases, leaving 7 bases not matched to a gene. This CDR3 comprises 15 residues. CDR3 sequence: CASSLGSGRASELFF. In DNA, the CDR3 is TGTGCCAGCAGTTTAGGGAGCGGGAGGGCCTCGGAGCTGTTTTTT.

V usage is TRBV4-1 and J usage is TRBJ2-1, with TRBD2 matching 13 bases. Germline V lookup: CDR1 MGHRA, CDR2 YSYEKL. Trimming took 4 bases from V and 9 from J; bases not matched to a gene: 9. This CDR3 is built from 16 residues. CDR3 DNA sequence: TGCGCCAGCAGCCTGGGACTAGCGGGACGCTATCCTGAGCAGTTCTTC. Translation gives CASSLGLAGRYPEQFF.

The J gene is TRBJ2-1, the V gene TRBV27; D possibly corresponds to TRBD1 (6 bases). Germline V gene sequence: CDR1 MNHEY, CDR2 SMNVEV (reference sequence). V lost 8 bases and J 0 bases, leaving 14 bases between the germline ends. The CDR3 has 15 amino acids. The CDR3 spells CASPIRGSSYNEQFF. The CDR3 nucleotides are TGTGCCAGCCCGATAAGGGGGAGCTCCTACAATGAGCAGTTCTTC.

This clone was detected many times. The V call is TRBV11-2, the J call TRBJ2-5; the D is unclear. The V end was cut by 5 bases, the J end by 4 bases, with 8 bases between. The CDR3 extends over 12 amino acids. Germline V CDR1 and CDR2: SGHAT, FQNNGV. CDR3 DNA sequence: TGTGCCAGCAGCCTACCATCAGAGACCCAGTACTTC. Amino acids: CASSLPSETQYF.

The rearrangement uses TRBV11-1 and TRBJ2-1; 8 positions agree with TRBD2. The V gene's germline CDR1 is SGHAT and CDR2 FQDESV (reference sequence). Unmatched junction bases numbered 10, after V lost 5 bases and J lost 4 bases. CDR3 length equals 16 residues. The CDR3 loop reads CASSLVTSGTYNEQFF. The CDR3 coding sequence is TGTGCCAGCAGCCTCGTCACTAGCGGAACGTACAATGAGCAGTTCTTC.

The V gene is TRBV5-1, the J gene TRBJ2-5; possible D gene TRBD1, 6 bases. CDR3 length: 15 residues. Trimming pared 0 bases from V and 3 bases from J, leaving 12 bases between. The germline V gene has CDR1 SGHRS and CDR2 YFSETQ. CDR3 coding DNA: TGCGCCAGCAGCTTGGCCCCGGGACAAAAAGAGACCCAGTACTTC. This gives the protein CASSLAPGQKETQYF.

This sequence joins TRBV28 and TRBJ1-4, with a weak D call TRBD1 (5 bases). CDR3 size: 13 residues. Germline-derived CDR1 and CDR2 are MDHEN and SYDVKM. Trimming stripped 6 bases from V and 8 bases from J, with 13 bases between. The CDR3 DNA follows: TGTGCCAGCAGCCCCGGGGGTGGGGAAAAACTGTTTTTT. Protein: CASSPGGGEKLFF.

This chain links TRBV7-2 with TRBJ2-7, with 8 bases lining up with TRBD2. The CDR3 runs to 15 residues. The germline CDR1 and CDR2 sequences are SGHTA and FQGNSA. Unmatched junction bases numbered 11, after V lost 5 bases and J lost 5 bases. CDR3 bases: TGTGCCAGCAGCCTCTCGCGGGAGGCAACCCACGAGCAGTACTTC. This encodes CASSLSREATHEQYF. The entire variable domain, with the rest obtained from reference TRBV7-2 and TRBJ2-7, is as follows: GAGVSQSPSNKVTEKGKDVELRCDPISGHTALYWYRQSLGQGLEFLIYFQGNSAPDKSGLPSDRFSAERTGGSVSTLTIQRTQQEDSAVYLCASSLSREATHEQYFGPGTRLTVT.

The chain recombines TRBV6-1 with TRBJ2-5; 8 nucleotides agree with TRBD2. With V trimmed by 8 bases and J by 5 bases, 10 bases remained unmatched. The germline V gene has CDR1 MNHNS and CDR2 SASEGT. The CDR3 consists of 14 residues. CDR3 sequence (DNA): TGTGCCAGCCGCTGGGCTAGCGGGTGGGAGACCCAGTACTTC. Translating it yields CASRWASGWETQYF.